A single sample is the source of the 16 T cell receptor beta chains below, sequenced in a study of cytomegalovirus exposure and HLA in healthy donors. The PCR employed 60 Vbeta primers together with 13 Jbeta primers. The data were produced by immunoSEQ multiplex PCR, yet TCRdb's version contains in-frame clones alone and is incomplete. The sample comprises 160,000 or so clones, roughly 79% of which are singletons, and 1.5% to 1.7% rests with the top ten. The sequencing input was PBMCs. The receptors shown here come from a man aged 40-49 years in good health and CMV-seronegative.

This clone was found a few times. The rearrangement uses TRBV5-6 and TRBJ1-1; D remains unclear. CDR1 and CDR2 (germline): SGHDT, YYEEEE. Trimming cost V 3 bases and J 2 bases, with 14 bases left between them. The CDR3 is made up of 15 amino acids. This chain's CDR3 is CASSSSDRGNTEAFF. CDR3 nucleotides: TGTGCCAGCAGCTCCTCTGACCGGGGTAACACTGAAGCTTTCTTT.

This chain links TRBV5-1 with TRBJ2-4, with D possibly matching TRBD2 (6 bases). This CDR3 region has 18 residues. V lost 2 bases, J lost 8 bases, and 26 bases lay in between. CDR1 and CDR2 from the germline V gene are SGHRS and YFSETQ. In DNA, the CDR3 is TGCGCCAGCAGCTTCATCGGGGGATCGGGTCGACAATGGGACATTCAGTACTTC. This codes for CASSFIGGSGRQWDIQYF.

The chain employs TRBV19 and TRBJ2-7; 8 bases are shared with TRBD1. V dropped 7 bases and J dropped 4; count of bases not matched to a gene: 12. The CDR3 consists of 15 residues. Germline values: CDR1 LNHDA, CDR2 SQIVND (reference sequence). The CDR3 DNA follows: TGTGCCAGTACCCTGACAGGGGAGAGGGTATACGAGCAGTACTTC. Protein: CASTLTGERVYEQYF.

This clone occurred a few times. The CDR3 DNA reads TGTGCCAGCACCCAAGGTTCGGGGGGCCACCAAGAGACCCAGTACTTC. This gives the protein CASTQGSGGHQETQYF. The chain carries TRBV9 and TRBJ2-5; weak D call: TRBD2 (7 bases). From germline, CDR1 is SGDLS and CDR2 YYNGEE. Deletions cut 6 bases from V and 0 bases from J, with 18 bases between. The CDR3 runs 16 residues.

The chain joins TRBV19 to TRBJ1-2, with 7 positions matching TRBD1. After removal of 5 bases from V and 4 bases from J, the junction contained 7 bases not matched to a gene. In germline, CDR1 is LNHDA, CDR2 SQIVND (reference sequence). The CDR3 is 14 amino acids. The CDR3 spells CASSGRQGPYGYTF. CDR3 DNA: TGTGCCAGTAGTGGGCGACAGGGTCCCTATGGCTACACCTTC. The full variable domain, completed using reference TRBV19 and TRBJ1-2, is DGGITQSPKYLFRKEGQNVTLSCEQNLNHDAMYWYRQDPGQGLRLIYYSQIVNDFQKGDIAEGYSVSREKKESFPLTVTSAQKNPTAFYLCASSGRQGPYGYTFGSGTRLTVV.

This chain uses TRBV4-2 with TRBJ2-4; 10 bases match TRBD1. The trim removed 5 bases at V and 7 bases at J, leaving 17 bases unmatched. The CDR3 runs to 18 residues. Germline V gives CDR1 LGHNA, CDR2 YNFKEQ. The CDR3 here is CASSSPGRGTGAWNIQYF. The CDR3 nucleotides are TGTGCCAGCAGCTCACCGGGGAGGGGGACAGGGGCTTGGAACATTCAGTACTTC.

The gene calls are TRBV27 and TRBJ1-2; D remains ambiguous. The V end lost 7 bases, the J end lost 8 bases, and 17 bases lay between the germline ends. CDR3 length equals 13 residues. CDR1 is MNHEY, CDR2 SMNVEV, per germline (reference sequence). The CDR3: CASTPDPEVGYTF. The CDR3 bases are TGTGCCAGCACCCCCGATCCTGAGGTCGGCTACACCTTC.

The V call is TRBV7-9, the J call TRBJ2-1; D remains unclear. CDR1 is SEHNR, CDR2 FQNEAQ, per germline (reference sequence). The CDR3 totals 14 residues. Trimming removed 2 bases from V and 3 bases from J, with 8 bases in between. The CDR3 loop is CASSLYSVYNEQFF. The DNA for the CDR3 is TGTGCCAGCAGCTTATACTCGGTCTACAATGAGCAGTTCTTC.

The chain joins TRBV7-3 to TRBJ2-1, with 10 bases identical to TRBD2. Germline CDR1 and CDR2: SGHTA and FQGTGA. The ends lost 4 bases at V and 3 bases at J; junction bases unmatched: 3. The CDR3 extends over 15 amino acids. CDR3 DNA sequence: TGTGCCAGCAGCTCTAGCGGGAGTGGCTACAATGAGCAGTTCTTC. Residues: CASSSSGSGYNEQFF.

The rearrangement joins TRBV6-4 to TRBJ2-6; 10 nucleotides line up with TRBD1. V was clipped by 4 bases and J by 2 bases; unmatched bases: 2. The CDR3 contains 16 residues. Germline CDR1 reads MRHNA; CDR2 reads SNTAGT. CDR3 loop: CASSAGTGAGANVLTF. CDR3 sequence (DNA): TGTGCCAGCAGTGCCGGGACAGGGGCTGGGGCCAACGTCCTGACTTTC.

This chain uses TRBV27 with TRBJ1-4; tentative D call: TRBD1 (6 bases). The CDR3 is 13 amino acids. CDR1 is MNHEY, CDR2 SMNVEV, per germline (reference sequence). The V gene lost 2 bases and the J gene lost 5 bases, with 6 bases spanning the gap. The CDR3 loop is CASSLRGNEKLFF. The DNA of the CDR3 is TGTGCCAGCAGTTTAAGGGGGAATGAAAAACTGTTTTTT. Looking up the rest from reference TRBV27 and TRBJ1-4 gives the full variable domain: EAQVTQNPRYLITVTGKKLTVTCSQNMNHEYMSWYRQDPGLGLRQIYYSMNVEVTDKGDVPEGYKVSRKEKRNFPLILESPSPNQTSLYFCASSLRGNEKLFFGSGTQLSVL.

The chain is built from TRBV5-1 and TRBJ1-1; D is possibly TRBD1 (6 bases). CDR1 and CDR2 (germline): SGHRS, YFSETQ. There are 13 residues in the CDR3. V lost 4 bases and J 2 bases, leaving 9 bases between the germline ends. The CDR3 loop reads CASSTQGNTEAFF. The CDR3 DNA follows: TGCGCCAGCAGCACACAGGGTAACACTGAAGCTTTCTTT. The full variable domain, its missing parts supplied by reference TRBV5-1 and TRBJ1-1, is KAGVTQTPRYLIKTRGQQVTLSCSPISGHRSVSWYQQTPGQGLQFLFEYFSETQRNKGNFPGRFSGRQFSNSRSEMNVSTLELGDSALYLCASSTQGNTEAFFGQGTRLTVV.

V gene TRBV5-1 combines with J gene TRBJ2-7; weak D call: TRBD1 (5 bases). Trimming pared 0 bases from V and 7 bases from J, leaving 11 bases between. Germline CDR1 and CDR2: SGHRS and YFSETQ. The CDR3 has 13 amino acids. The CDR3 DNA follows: TGCGCCAGCAGCTTGGAGGGGTTGGGGGAGCAGTACTTC. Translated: CASSLEGLGEQYF.

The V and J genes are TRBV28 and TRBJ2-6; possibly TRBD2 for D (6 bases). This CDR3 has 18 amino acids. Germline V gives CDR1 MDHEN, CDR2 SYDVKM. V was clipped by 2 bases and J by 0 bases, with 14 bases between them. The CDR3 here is CASSLSQGGSSGANVLTF. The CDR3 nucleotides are TGTGCCAGCAGTTTAAGCCAGGGAGGAAGCTCTGGGGCCAACGTCCTGACTTTC.

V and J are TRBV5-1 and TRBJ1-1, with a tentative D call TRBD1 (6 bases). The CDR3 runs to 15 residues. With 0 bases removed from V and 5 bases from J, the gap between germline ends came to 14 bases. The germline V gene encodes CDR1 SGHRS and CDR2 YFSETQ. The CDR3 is CASSLAEGGGTEAFF. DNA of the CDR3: TGCGCCAGCAGCTTGGCCGAAGGGGGAGGGACTGAAGCTTTCTTT.

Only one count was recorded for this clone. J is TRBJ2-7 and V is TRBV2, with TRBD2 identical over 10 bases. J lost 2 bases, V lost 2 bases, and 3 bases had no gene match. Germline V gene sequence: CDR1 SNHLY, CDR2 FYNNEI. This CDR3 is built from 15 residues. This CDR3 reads CASSERTSGPYEQYF. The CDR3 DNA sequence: TGTGCCAGCAGTGAACGGACTAGCGGCCCCTACGAGCAGTACTTC.